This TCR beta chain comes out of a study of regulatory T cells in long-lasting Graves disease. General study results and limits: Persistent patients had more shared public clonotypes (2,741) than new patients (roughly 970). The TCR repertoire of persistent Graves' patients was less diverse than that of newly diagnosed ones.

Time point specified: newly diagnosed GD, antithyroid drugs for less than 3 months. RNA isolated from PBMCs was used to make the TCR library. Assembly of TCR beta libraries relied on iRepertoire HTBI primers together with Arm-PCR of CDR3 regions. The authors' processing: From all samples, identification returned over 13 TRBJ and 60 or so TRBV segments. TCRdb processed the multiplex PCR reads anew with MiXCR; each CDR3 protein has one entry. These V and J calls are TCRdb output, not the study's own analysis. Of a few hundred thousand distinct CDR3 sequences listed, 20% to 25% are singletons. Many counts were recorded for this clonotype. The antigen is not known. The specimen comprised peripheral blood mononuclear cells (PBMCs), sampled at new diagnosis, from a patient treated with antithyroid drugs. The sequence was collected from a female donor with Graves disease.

The CDR3 here is CSVALGWELFF. The CDR3 DNA follows: TGCAGCGTGGCTTTAGGTTGGGAACTGTTTTTT. The chain carries TRBV29-1 and TRBJ1-4; no definite D call. This CDR3 has 11 amino acids. Looked up from germline, CDR1 is SQVTM and CDR2 is ANQGSEA. With 6 bases removed from V and 12 bases from J, the gap between germline ends came to 14 bases.